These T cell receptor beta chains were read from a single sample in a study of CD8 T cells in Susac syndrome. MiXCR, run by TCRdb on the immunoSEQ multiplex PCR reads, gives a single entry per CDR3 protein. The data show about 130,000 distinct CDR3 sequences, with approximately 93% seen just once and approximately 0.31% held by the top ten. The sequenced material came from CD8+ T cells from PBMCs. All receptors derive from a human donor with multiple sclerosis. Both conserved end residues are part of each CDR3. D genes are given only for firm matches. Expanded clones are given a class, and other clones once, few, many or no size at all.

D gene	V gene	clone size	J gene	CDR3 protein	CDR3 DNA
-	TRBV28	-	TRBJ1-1	CASSLRNTEAFF	TGTGCCAGCAGTTTAAGAAACACTGAAGCTTTCTTT
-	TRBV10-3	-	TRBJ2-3	CAISESRQDTQYF	TGTGCCATCAGTGAGTCGAGGCAGGATACGCAGTATTTT
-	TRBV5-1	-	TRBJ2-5	CASSREEGAQETQYF	TGCGCCAGCAGCCGGGAGGAGGGGGCACAAGAGACCCAGTACTTC
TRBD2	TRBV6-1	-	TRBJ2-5	CASSQAGGGPKETQYF	TGTGCCAGCAGTCAAGCGGGGGGGGGACCCAAAGAGACCCAGTACTTC
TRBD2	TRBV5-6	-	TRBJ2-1	CASSLRGRAGNEQFF	TGTGCCAGCAGCTTGCGAGGGAGGGCCGGCAATGAGCAGTTCTTC
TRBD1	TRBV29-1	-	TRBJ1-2	CSVWGQGVNYGYTF	TGCAGCGTGTGGGGACAGGGGGTCAACTATGGCTACACCTTC
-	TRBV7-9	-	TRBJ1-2	CASSAGDTPNYGYTF	TGTGCCAGCAGCGCTGGGGACACCCCTAACTATGGCTACACCTTC
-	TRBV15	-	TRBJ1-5	CATSRDLAAAVEFNSNQPQHF	TGTGCCACCAGCAGAGATTTGGCGGCCGCGGTGGAGTTTAATAGCAATCAGCCCCAGCATTTT
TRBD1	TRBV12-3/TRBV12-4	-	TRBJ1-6	CASNSGQPNSPLHF	TGTGCCAGCAACTCGGGACAGCCAAATTCACCCCTCCACTTT
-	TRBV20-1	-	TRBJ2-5	CSARDRSDQETQYF	TGCAGTGCTAGAGATCGAAGTGACCAAGAGACCCAGTACTTC
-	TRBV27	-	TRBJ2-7	CASSTLTKTYEQYF	TGTGCCAGCAGTACCCTGACTAAAACCTACGAGCAGTACTTC
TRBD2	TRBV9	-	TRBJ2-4	CASSAGTSGKNIQYF	TGTGCCAGCAGCGCGGGGACTAGCGGGAAAAACATTCAGTACTTC
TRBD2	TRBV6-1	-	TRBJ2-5	CASSPGTWTSGVTQETQYF	TGTGCCAGCAGCCCTGGGACCTGGACTAGCGGGGTTACGCAAGAGACCCAGTACTTC
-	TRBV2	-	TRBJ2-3	CASSEWVADTDTQYF	TGTGCCAGCAGTGAATGGGTAGCAGACACAGATACGCAGTATTTT
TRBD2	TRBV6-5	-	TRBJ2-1	CASSYSGLAGPTEQFF	TGTGCCAGCAGTTACTCCGGACTAGCGGGCCCCACGGAGCAGTTCTTC
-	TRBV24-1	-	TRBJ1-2	CATSDSGSGGYTF	TGTGCCACCAGTGATTCGGGGAGTGGTGGCTACACCTTC
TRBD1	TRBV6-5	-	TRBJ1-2	CASSYARQGALGYTF	TGTGCCAGCAGTTACGCGAGACAGGGGGCCTTGGGCTACACCTTC
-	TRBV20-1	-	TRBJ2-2	CSARGPAGNTGELFF	TGCAGTGCCAGAGGTCCAGCGGGTAACACCGGGGAGCTGTTTTTT
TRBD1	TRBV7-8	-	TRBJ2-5	CASSSYWDRNQETQYF	TGTGCCAGCAGCTCATACTGGGACAGGAACCAAGAGACCCAGTACTTC
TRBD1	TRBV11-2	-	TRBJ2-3	CASSLEDRGPDTQYF	TGTGCCAGCAGCCTAGAGGACAGGGGCCCAGATACGCAGTATTTT
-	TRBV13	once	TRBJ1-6	CASSSTGVGYNSPLHF	TGTGCCAGCAGCTCAACGGGAGTGGGCTATAATTCACCCCTCCACTTT
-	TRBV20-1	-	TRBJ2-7	CSAVGGDESYEQYF	TGCAGTGCAGTAGGGGGGGACGAATCCTACGAGCAGTACTTC
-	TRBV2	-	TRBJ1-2	CASSLRLGSYGYTF	TGTGCCAGCAGTTTGAGGCTGGGGTCGTACGGCTACACCTTC
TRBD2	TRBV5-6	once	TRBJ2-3	CASSLVPSGRVSSDTQYF	TGTGCCAGCAGCTTGGTGCCTAGCGGGAGGGTATCATCAGATACGCAGTATTTT
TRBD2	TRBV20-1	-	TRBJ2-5	CSARDRLGGGALKGKTQYF	TGCAGTGCTAGAGATCGGTTAGGCGGGGGGGCCCTAAAGGGAAAGACCCAGTACTTC
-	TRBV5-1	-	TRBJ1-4	CASSLATETNEKLFF	TGCGCCAGCAGCCTAGCGACGGAAACTAATGAAAAACTGTTTTTT
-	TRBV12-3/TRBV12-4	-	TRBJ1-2	CASSLGVDYTF	TGTGCCAGCAGTTTGGGGGTCGACTACACCTTC